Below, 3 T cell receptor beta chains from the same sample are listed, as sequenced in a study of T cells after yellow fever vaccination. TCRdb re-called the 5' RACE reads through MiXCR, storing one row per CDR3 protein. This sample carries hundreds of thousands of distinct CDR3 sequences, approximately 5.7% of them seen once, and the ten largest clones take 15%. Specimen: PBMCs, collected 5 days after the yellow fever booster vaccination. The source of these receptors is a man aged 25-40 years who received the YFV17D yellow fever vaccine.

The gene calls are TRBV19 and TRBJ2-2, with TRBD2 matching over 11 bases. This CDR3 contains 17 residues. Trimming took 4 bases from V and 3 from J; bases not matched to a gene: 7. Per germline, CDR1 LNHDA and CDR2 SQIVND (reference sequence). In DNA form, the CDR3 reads TGTGCCAGTAGTAAAACTAGCGGGAGAATCGACACCGGGGAGCTGTTTTTT. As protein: CASSKTSGRIDTGELFF.

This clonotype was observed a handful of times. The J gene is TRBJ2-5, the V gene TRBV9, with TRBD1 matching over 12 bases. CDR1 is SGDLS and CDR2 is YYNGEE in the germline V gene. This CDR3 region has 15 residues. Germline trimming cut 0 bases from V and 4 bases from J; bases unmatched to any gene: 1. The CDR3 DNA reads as TGTGCCAGCAGCGTAGTGGGACAGGGGGCAGAGACCCAGTACTTC. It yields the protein CASSVVGQGAETQYF.

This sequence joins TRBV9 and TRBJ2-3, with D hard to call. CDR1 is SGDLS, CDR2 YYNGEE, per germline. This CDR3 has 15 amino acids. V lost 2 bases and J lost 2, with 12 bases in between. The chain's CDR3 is CASSVSALPTDTQYF. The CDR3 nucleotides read TGTGCCAGCAGCGTGTCCGCCCTTCCCACAGATACGCAGTATTTT.